The T cell receptor (beta chain) under discussion was sequenced for a study of blood T cell repertoires in COVID-19. Study in general: The study drew acute and convalescent COVID-19 samples from the United States, Italy and Spain.

J lost 12 bases, V lost 3 bases, and 7 bases had no gene match. The germline gives CDR1 SGHAT, CDR2 FQNNGV. This CDR3 is built from 13 residues. Method: immunoSEQ multiplex PCR; TCRdb's copy keeps in-frame clones and lacks some. The table includes 150,000 or so clones, 65% to 85% detected once. This clone was observed a handful of times. The chain recombines TRBV11-2 with TRBJ2-1; 8 nucleotides match TRBD2. The TCR comes from a woman in her fifties or sixties who had recovered from COVID-19. Sequenced material: PBMCs or T cells enriched from blood (not recorded which). The CDR3 loop is CASSFGTSRGQFF. The CDR3 coding sequence is TGTGCCAGCAGCTTTGGGACTAGTCGGGGGCAGTTCTTC.